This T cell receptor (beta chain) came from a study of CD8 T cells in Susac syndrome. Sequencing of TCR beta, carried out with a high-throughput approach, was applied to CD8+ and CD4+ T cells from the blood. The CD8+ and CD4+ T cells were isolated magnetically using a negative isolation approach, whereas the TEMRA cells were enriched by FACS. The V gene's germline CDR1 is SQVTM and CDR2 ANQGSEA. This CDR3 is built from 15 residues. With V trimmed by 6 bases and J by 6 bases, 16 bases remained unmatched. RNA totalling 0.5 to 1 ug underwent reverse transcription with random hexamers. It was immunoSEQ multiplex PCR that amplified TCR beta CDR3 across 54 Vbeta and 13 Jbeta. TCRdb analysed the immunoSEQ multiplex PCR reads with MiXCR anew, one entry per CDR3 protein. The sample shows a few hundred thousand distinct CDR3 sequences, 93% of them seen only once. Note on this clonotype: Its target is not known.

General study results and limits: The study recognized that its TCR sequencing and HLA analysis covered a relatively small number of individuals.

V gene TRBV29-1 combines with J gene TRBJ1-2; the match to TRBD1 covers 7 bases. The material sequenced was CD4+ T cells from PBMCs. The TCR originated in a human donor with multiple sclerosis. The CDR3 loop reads CSVLWETGTRDGYTF. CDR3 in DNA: TGCAGCGTCCTGTGGGAGACAGGGACAAGGGATGGCTACACCTTC. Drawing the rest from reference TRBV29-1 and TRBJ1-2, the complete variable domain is SAVISQKPSRDICQRGTSLTIQCQVDSQVTMMFWYRQQPGQSLTLIATANQGSEATYESGFVIDKFPISRPNLTFSTLTVSNMSPEDSSIYLCSVLWETGTRDGYTFGSGTRLTVV.